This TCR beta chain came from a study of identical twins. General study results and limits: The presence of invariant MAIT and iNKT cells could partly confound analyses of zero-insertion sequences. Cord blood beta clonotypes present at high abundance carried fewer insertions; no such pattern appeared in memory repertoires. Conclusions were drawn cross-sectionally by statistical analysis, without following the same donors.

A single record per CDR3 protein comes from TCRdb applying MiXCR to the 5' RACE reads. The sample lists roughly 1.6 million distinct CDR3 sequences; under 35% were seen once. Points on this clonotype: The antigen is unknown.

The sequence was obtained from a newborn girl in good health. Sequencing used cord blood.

This CDR3 is CSASDNYNSPLHF. The CDR3 region has the DNA TGCAGTGCTAGCGACAACTATAATTCACCCCTCCACTTT. The rearrangement joins TRBV20-1 to TRBJ1-6; D unresolved. The germline V and J ends were trimmed by 3 bases and 3 bases, with 6 bases remaining between them. The CDR3 runs to 13 residues. Per the germline V gene, CDR1 is DFQATT and CDR2 is SNEGSKA (reference sequence).